This T cell receptor beta chain derives from a study of vaccination effects on CD4 cells after COVID-19. Study-level information: Following the second dose by a median of 72 days, the post-vaccine samples were obtained.

About this clone itself: Its antigen is currently unknown.

Regarding the study as a whole: Convalescent patients were few in the study, and early post-infection timepoints were absent.

This table comes from immunoSEQ multiplex PCR, and its TCRdb copy is limited to in-frame clones, with some not included. The sample lists about 15,000 clones, about 75% occurring once. V was trimmed by 4 bases and J by 3 bases, leaving 9 bases between them. Looked up from germline, CDR1 is LGHNA and CDR2 is YSLEER. The CDR3 length is 13 residues. ViraFEST used viral peptide pools to expand antigen-specific CD4+ T cells before sequencing. Subsequent to a culture period of more than 9 days, CD4+ T cells were isolated. Each participant was administered two doses of either the BNT162b2 or the mRNA-1273 vaccine. They grew a few million PBMC in each well, adding 7.5 to 10 IU/ml IL-2 and about 10 ug/ml peptides. Half the medium was replaced with IL-2 medium on days 3 and 7.

The chain couples TRBV4-3 to TRBJ1-2; D is possibly TRBD1 (5 bases). Material: CD4+ T cells from PBMCs cultured with HCoV-NL63 spike peptides, obtained after COVID-19 vaccination. The clonotype comes from a human donor who received a COVID-19 vaccine. CDR3 loop: CASSLGQDYGYTF. For the CDR3, the DNA is TGCGCCAGCAGCCTCGGACAAGACTATGGCTACACCTTC.